This TCR beta chain was sequenced in a study of T cell changes during pregnancy in multiple sclerosis. V lost 8 bases, J lost 3 bases, and 8 bases stayed unmatched. The CDR3 runs 14 residues. The germline V gene encodes CDR1 SGHVS and CDR2 FQNEAQ. Sequencing used immunoSEQ multiplex PCR; TCRdb keeps in-frame clones, though not all of them. Among fewer than 60,000 clones listed, 92% were seen once. The material sequenced was CD4+ T cells from peripheral blood mononuclear cells, taken after pregnancy. The sequence was obtained from a female donor with multiple sclerosis, enrolled in a pregnancy study. This rearrangement joins TRBV7-8 to TRBJ2-7; 9 bases map to TRBD2. This CDR3 is CASLSGGQFYEQYF. CDR3 DNA: TGTGCCAGCCTGAGCGGGGGGCAATTCTACGAGCAGTACTTC.